This T cell receptor beta chain was retrieved from a study of T and B cells in COVID-19 patients. Study context: In the active-infection cohort, about 90% of the roughly 20 patients had comorbidities linked to unfavorable COVID-19 outcome.

This clonotype was recorded once. Multiplex PCR with BIOMED2 TRB-A/B primer pools amplified TRB rearrangements. TCRdb re-called the multiplex PCR reads through MiXCR, storing one row per CDR3 protein. The repertoire consists of about 22,000 distinct CDR3 sequences, with around 30% occurring once and the leading ten covering around 2.8%. Each TRB amplification used roughly 220-550 ng of genomic DNA from blood. The CDR3 has 17 residues. V lost 1 base and J lost 0; bases outside the gene matches: 6. Germline V gives CDR1 SGHRS, CDR2 YFSETQ. The V and J genes are TRBV5-1 and TRBJ2-2; 7 bases fit TRBD1. The source of this sequence is a human donor who had recovered from COVID-19. Sequenced: blood. CDR3 residues: CASSLTPGTANTGELFF. The CDR3 DNA is TGCGCCAGCAGCTTGACCCCCGGGACAGCGAACACCGGGGAGCTGTTTTTT.